A single sample gave rise to the 9 T cell receptor beta chains below, sequenced in a study of siplizumab effects on memory and regulatory T cells (dated by TCRdb to between 2019 and 2020). Libraries came from the immunoSEQ multiplex PCR assay. In its TCRdb copy, this immuneACCESS table keeps in-frame sequences only and misses some clones. Where compared with another copy, unresolved V genes explain less than half of these, and the others have no known cause. Present in this sample are around 100,000 clones, more than 85% of which were seen just once. The leading ten clones occupy roughly 0.16% of the sample. The specimen was CD4+ T cells sorted from blood. These receptors originate from a human donor in good health.

This sequence joins TRBV9 and TRBJ1-6, with D maybe TRBD1 (5 bases). The germline gives CDR1 SGDLS, CDR2 YYNGEE. Trimming removed 3 bases at V and 7 bases at J, with 14 bases between. This CDR3 spans 15 amino acids. As DNA, the CDR3 is TGTGCCAGCAGCGCATCAGGGACTGCCAATTCACCCCTCCACTTT. This sequence encodes CASSASGTANSPLHF.

The chain joins TRBV5-6 to TRBJ2-7; 12 bases map to TRBD1. The CDR3 is 17 amino acids. The junction had 11 bases not matched to a gene; V was cut back by 4 bases and J by 3 bases. From germline, CDR1 is SGHDT and CDR2 YYEEEE. The CDR3 DNA reads TGTGCCAGCAGCCAGGGGGACAGGGGGCTTTCTTACTACGAGCAGTACTTC. It is translated as CASSQGDRGLSYYEQYF.

The chain is built from TRBV10-3 and TRBJ2-1; 10 bases agree with TRBD2. This CDR3 is built from 15 residues. The germline V gene encodes CDR1 ENHRY and CDR2 SYGVKD. V lost 2 bases and J lost 8; bases outside the gene matches: 6. CDR3 region: CAISEPAGGRHEQFF. The CDR3 bases are TGTGCCATCAGTGAGCCAGCGGGGGGGCGTCATGAGCAGTTCTTC.

This chain joins TRBV11-3 and TRBJ2-2, with D unclear. Germline V gives CDR1 SGHNT, CDR2 YENEEA. Trimming removed 5 bases at V and 4 bases at J, with 17 bases between. This CDR3 is 16 amino acids long. CDR3 sequence (DNA): TGTGCCAGCAGCCCTGGATGGAGCCCTACCACCGGGGAGCTGTTTTTT. It encodes CASSPGWSPTTGELFF.

The chain combines TRBV28 with TRBJ1-1, with a possible D match to TRBD1 (6 bases). CDR1 is MDHEN, CDR2 SYDVKM, per germline. This CDR3 contains 17 residues. V was trimmed by 4 bases and J by 0 bases, leaving 18 bases between them. The CDR3 region has the DNA TGTGCCAGCAGTTCCACAGGGTGGGGTAACATGAACACTGAAGCTTTCTTT. Translated, it gives CASSSTGWGNMNTEAFF.

The rearrangement links TRBV4-2 to TRBJ2-6; D remains ambiguous. Trimming removed 5 bases at V and 0 bases at J, with 8 bases between. Germline values: CDR1 LGHNA, CDR2 YNFKEQ. CDR3 length: 15 amino acids. CDR3 loop: CASSLRSSGANVLTF. CDR3 coding DNA: TGTGCCAGCAGCTTGAGAAGCTCTGGGGCCAACGTCCTGACTTTC.

The genes are TRBV10-3 and TRBJ1-1; TRBD1 matches at 11 bases. The germline V gene encodes CDR1 ENHRY and CDR2 SYGVKD. The J segment lost 4 bases and the V segment lost 3 bases, leaving 7 bases of the junction unmatched. This CDR3 is 16 amino acids long. CDR3 nucleotides: TGTGCCATCAGTGAAGGACAGGGGGCATGGGGCACTGAAGCTTTCTTT. It translates to CAISEGQGAWGTEAFF.

The chain joins TRBV7-6 to TRBJ2-2; TRBD2 matches 8 bases. CDR3 size: 13 residues. After removal of 5 bases from V and 7 bases from J, the junction contained 3 bases not matched to a gene. Germline loops: CDR1 SGHVS, CDR2 FNYEAQ. The chain's CDR3 is CASSISGGGELFF. The CDR3 DNA is TGTGCCAGCAGCATCAGCGGGGGCGGGGAGCTGTTTTTT.

V is TRBV5-4 and J is TRBJ2-1; 7 nucleotides align to TRBD1. The length of the CDR3 is 15 residues. Losses at the gene ends were 4 bases for V and 7 bases for J; bases not matched to a gene: 11. Germline CDR1 and CDR2: SGHNT and YYREEE (reference sequence). The chain's CDR3 is CASSRGDRVNNEQFF. The DNA for the CDR3 is TGTGCCAGCAGCAGGGGAGACAGGGTGAATAATGAGCAGTTCTTC.